What follows are 4 T cell receptor beta chains derived from one specimen sequenced in a study of metastatic and nonmetastatic thyroid tumors. TCRdb recomputed clones from the PCR reads via MiXCR. The sample carries 35,000 to 40,000 clones, about a sixth recorded once. Thyroid surgery took place with no prior treatment in any patient. The source material was tumor tissue. Receptors originate from a female donor with papillary thyroid cancer or a benign thyroid nodule (not recorded which). Some clones in this sample may be carry-over from other donors' samples.

There are many counts of this clone. J is TRBJ2-1 and V is TRBV10-3, with 9 bases lining up with TRBD2. CDR1 ENHRY and CDR2 SYGVKD come from the germline V gene. The ends lost 5 bases at V and 7 bases at J; junction bases unmatched: 9. There are 15 residues in the CDR3. This CDR3 reads CAISSRLAETNEQFF. For the CDR3, the DNA is TGTGCCATCAGTAGTCGACTAGCGGAGACAAATGAGCAGTTCTTC.

Note on this clone: This could be a read error, since a much larger clone is one nucleotide away. Distinct nucleotide sequences in the sample also encode this CDR3. The rearrangement joins TRBV12-5 to TRBJ1-1, with D hard to call. The V gene lost 2 bases and the J gene lost 7 bases, with 14 bases spanning the gap. In germline, CDR1 is LGHNT, CDR2 FRNRAP. The CDR3 covers 14 residues. CDR3 sequence: CASGLNPPHNEAFF. CDR3 bases: TGTGCTAGTGGTTTGAACCCCCCCCATAATGAAGCTTTCTTT.

As regards this clone: A junction boundary mismatches the germline segment, possibly from a read error. The chain uses TRBV5-4 and TRBJ2-7; 7 nucleotides line up with TRBD2. Germline CDR1 reads SGHNT; CDR2 reads YYREEE (reference sequence). The CDR3 is 14 amino acids. The CDR3 DNA is TGTGCCATCAGCTGGGCGGGGGTTGAGAACGAGCAGTACTTC. This codes for CAISWAGVENEQYF.

This clone was observed a single time. The chain joins TRBV11-3 to TRBJ2-7; 7 nucleotides agree with TRBD2. Germline assignment: CDR1 SGHNT and CDR2 YENEEA. The CDR3 extends over 15 amino acids. The ends lost 3 bases at V and 2 bases at J; junction bases unmatched: 7. In nucleotides, the CDR3 is TGTGCCAGCAGCTTCCGCGGGGAGGGTGCCTACGAGCAGTACTTC. Translating it yields CASSFRGEGAYEQYF.